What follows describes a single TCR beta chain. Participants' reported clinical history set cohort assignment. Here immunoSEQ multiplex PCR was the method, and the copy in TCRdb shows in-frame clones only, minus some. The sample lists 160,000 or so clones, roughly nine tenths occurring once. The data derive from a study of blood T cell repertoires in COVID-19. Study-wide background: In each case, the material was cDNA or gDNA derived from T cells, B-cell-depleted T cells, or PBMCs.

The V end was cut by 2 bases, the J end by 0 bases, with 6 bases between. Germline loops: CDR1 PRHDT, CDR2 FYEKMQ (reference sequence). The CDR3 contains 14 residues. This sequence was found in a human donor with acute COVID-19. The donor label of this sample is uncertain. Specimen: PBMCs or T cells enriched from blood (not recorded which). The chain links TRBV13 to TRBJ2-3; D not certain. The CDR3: CASSLTRSTDTQYF. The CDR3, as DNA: TGTGCCAGCAGCTTAACCCGGAGCACAGATACGCAGTATTTT.